This T cell receptor beta chain was sequenced during a study of OX40 agonist ivuxolimab in advanced cancers. V was clipped by 2 bases and J by 3 bases; unmatched bases: 5. CDR3 size: 18 residues. Germline values: CDR1 LNHDA, CDR2 SQIVND (reference sequence). Only in-frame clones appear in the TCRdb table, and some are missing; sequencing was by immunoSEQ multiplex PCR. Seen here are under 25,000 clones, over 60% observed once, and the top ten hold roughly 17%. Findings and caveats of the study: What antigens the expanded peripheral T cells recognized was never established.

Note on this clone: Its antigen remains unidentified.

Sequencing was performed on CD4+ or CD8+ T cells sorted from blood, taken in a trial of the OX40 agonist ivuxolimab. This chain links TRBV19 with TRBJ2-6, with 12 bases lining up with TRBD2. The TCR comes from an adult with an advanced solid tumor such as melanoma, head and neck, liver or kidney cancer. The CDR3 loop reads CASSIPSGGASGANVLTF. The CDR3 DNA follows: TGTGCCAGTAGTATACCTAGCGGGGGGGCTAGTGGGGCCAACGTCCTGACTTTC.